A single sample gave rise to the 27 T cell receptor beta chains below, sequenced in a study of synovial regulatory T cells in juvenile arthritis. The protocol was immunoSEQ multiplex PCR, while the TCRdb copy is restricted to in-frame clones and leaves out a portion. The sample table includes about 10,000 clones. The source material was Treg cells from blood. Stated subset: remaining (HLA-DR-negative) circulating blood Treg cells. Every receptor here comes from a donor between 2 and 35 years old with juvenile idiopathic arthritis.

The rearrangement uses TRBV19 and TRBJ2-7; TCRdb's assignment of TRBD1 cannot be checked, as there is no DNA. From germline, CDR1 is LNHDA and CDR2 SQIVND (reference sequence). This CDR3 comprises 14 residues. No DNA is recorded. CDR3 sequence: CASSQVNPPYEQYF.

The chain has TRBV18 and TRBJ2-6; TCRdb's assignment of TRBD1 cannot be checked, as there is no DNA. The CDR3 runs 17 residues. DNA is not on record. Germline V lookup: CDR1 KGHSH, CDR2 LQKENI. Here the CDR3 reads CASSNRGQVGGANVLTF.

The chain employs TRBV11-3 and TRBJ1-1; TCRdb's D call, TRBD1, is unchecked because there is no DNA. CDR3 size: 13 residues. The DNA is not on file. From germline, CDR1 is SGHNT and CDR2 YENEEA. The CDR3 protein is CASAGGHDTEAFF.

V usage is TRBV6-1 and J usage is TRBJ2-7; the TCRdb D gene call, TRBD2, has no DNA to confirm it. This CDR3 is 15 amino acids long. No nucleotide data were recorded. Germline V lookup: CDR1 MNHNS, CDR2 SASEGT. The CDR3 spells CASSEWRRYNYEQYF.

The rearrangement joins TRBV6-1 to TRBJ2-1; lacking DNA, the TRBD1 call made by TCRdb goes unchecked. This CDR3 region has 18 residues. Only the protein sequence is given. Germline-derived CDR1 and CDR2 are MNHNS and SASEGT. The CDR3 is CASSEFITTGTVSYEQFF.

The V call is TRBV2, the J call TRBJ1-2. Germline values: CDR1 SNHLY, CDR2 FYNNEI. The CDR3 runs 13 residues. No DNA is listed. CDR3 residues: CASRGTTNYGYTF.

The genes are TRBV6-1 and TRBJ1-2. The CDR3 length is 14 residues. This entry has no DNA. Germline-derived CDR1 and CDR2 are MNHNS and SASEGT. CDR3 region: CASRIPGVNYGYTF.

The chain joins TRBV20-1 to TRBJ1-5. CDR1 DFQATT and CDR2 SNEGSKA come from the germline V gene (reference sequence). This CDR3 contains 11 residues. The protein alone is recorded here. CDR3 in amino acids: CSVTQPQPQHF.

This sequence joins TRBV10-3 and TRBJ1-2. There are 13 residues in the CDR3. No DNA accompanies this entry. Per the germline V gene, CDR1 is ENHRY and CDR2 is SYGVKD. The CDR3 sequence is CAISGARTYGYTF.

CDR3 sequence reads: CASSIRYTEAFF. This chain joins TRBV19 and TRBJ1-1. The germline gives CDR1 LNHDA, CDR2 SQIVND (reference sequence). This CDR3 comprises 12 residues. No DNA appears here.

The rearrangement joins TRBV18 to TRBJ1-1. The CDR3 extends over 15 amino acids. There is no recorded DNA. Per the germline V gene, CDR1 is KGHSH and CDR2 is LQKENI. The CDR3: CASSPRSGGDTEAFF. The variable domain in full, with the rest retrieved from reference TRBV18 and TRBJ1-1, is NAGVMQNPRHLVRRRGQEARLRCSPMKGHSHVYWYRQLPEEGLKFMVYLQKENIIDESGMPKERFSAEFPKEGPSILRIQQVVRGDSAAYFCASSPRSGGDTEAFFGQGTRLTVV.

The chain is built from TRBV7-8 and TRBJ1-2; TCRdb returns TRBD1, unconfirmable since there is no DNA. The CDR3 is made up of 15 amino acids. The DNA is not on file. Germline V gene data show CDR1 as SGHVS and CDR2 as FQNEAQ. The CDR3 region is CASSVDRGLNYGYTF.

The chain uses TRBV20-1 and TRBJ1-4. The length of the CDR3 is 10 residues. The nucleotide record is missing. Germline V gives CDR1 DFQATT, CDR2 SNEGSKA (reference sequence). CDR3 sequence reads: CSAESEKLFF.

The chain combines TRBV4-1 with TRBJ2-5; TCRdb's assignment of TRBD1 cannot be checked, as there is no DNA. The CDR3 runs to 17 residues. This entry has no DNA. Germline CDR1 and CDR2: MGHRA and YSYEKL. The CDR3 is CASSQGPGVDRGETQYF.

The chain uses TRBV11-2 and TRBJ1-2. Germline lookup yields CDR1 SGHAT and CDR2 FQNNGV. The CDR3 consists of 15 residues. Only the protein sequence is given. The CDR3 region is CASSLIESPNYGYTF.

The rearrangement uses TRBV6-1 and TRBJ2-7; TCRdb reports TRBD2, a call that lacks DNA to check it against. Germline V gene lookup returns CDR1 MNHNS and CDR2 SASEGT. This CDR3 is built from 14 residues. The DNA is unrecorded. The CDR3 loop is CASSVSGSRYEQYF.

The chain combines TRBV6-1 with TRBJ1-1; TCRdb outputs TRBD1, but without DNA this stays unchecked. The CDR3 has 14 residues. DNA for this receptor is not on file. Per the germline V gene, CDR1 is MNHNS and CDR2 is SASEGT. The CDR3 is CASSSGQTVVEAFF.

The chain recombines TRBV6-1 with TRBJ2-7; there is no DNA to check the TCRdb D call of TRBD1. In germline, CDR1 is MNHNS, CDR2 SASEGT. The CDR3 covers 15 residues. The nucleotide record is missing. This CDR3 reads CASSEPGTASYEQYF.

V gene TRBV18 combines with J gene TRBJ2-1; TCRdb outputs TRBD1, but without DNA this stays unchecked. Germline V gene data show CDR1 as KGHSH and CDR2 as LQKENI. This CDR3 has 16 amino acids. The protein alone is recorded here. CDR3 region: CASSPFDRALNNEQFF.

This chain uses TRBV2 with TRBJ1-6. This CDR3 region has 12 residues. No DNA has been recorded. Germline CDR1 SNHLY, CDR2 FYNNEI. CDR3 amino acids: CASSDWGSPLHF. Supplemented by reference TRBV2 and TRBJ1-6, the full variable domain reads EPEVTQTPSHQVTQMGQEVILRCVPISNHLYFYWYRQILGQKVEFLVSFYNNEISEKSEIFDDQFSVERPDGSNFTLKIRSTKLEDSAMYFCASSDWGSPLHFGNGTRLTVT.

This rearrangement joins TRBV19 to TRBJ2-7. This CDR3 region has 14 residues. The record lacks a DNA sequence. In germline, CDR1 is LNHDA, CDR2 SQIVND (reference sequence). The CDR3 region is CASSYSGAGHEQYF.

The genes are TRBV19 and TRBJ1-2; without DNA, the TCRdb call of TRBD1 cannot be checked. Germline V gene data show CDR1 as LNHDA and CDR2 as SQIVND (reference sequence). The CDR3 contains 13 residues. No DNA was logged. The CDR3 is CASSPAPMGYRAF.

The CDR3 sequence: CASSYRDGPYEQYF. The chain is built from TRBV5-6 and TRBJ2-7. This CDR3 spans 14 amino acids. No DNA sequence is on record. Germline CDR1 reads SGHDT; CDR2 reads YYEEEE. Using reference TRBV5-6 and TRBJ2-7 for the parts outside the CDR3, the full variable domain is DAGVTQSPTHLIKTRGQQVTLRCSPKSGHDTVSWYQQALGQGPQFIFQYYEEEERQRGNFPDRFSGHQFPNYSSELNVNALLLGDSALYLCASSYRDGPYEQYFGPGTRLTVT.

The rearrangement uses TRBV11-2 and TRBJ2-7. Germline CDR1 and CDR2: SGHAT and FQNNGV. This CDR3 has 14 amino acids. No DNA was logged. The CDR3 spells CASSLDSGTYEQYF.

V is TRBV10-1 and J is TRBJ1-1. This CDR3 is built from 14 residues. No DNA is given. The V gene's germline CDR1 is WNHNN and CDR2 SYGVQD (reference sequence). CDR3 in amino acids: CASSESYSARRAFF.

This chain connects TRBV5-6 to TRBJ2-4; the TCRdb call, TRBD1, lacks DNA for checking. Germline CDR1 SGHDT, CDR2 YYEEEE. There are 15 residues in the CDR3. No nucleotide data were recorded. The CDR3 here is CASSLMGQNKNIQYF.

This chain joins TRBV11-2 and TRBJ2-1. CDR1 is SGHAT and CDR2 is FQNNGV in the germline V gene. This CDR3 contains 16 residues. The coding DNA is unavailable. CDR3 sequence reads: CASSLVSRNSYNEQFF.